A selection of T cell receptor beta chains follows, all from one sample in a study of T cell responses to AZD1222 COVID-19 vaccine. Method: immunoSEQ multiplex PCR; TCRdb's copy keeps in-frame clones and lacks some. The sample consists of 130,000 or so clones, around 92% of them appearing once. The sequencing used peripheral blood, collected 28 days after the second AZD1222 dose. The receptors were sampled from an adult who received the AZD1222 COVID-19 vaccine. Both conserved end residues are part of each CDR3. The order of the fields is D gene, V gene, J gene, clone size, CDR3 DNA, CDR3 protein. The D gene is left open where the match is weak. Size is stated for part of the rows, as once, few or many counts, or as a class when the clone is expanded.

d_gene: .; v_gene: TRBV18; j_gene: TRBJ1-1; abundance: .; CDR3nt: TGTGCCAGCTCCCTGGGATCTGAGCGGAGGGCTGAAGCTTTCTTT; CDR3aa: CASSLGSERRAEAFF
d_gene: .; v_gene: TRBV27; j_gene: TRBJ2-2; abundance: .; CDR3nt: TGTGCCAGCAGCCCTCAGGGTAGGGGGACCGGGGAGCTGTTTTTT; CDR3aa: CASSPQGRGTGELFF
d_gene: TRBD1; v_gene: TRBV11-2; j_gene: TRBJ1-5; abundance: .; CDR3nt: TGTGCCAGCAGCTTTGGGGGACAGGGGAATCAGCCCCAGCATTTT; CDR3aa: CASSFGGQGNQPQHF
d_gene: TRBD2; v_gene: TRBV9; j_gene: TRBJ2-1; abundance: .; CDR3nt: TGTGCCAGCAGCTTCCCACCGGGACTAGGAGAGCAGTTCTTC; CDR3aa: CASSFPPGLGEQFF
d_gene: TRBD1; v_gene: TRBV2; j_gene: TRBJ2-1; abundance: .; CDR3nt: TGTGCCAGCAGTGCAGAGGGGGCCTCCTACAATGAGCAGTTCTTC; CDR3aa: CASSAEGASYNEQFF
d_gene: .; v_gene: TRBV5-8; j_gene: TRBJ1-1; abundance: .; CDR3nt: TGTGCCAGCAGCTTAGGGATTCACAGGAACACTGAAGCTTTCTTT; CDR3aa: CASSLGIHRNTEAFF
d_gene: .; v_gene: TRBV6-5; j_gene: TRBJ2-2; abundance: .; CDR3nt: TGTGCCAGCCAGGGGGGGAGAGAAAACACCGGGGAGCTGTTTTTT; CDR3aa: CASQGGRENTGELFF
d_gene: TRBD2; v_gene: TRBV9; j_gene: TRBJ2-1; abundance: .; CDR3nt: TGTGCCAGCAGCGCAGCGGGACTCTCCTACAATGAGCAGTTCTTC; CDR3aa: CASSAAGLSYNEQFF
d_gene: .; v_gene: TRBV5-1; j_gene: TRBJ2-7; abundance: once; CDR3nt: TGCGCCAGCAGCTTCCAGGCCGGGACGGGAGAGCAGTACTTC; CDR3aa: CASSFQAGTGEQYF
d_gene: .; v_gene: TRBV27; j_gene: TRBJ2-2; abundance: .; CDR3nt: TGTGCCACCGGACTACTCGGGACCGGGGAGCTGTTTTTT; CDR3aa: CATGLLGTGELFF
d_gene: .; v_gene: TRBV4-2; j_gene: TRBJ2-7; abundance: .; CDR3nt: TGTGCCAGCAGCCCCCGGTATCTAGACGCCGACGAGCAGTACTTC; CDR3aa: CASSPRYLDADEQYF
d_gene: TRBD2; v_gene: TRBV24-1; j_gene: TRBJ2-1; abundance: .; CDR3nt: TGTGCCACCAGTGATCCCGGGACTAGCGGTGAGCAGTTCTTC; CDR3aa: CATSDPGTSGEQFF
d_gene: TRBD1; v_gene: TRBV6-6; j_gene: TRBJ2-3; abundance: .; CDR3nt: TGTGCCAGCAGTTACTCGGGACAGGGGCCAGATACGCAGTATTTT; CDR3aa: CASSYSGQGPDTQYF
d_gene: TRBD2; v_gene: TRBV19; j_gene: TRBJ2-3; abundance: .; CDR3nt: TGTGCCAGTAGTTCGTTTAGCGGGATCGGCACAGATACGCAGTATTTT; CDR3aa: CASSSFSGIGTDTQYF
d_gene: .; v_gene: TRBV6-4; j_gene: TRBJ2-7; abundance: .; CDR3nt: TGTGCCAGCAGTGACCTCCTAGAGGAGCAGTACTTC; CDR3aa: CASSDLLEEQYF
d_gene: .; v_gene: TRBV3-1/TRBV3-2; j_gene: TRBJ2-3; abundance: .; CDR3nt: TGTGCCAGCAGTCGCATCCTTAGCACAGATACGCAGTATTTT; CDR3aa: CASSRILSTDTQYF
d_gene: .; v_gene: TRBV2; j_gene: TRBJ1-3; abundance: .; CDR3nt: TGTGCCAGCAGTGTACTGGGAAACACCATATATTTT; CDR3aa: CASSVLGNTIYF
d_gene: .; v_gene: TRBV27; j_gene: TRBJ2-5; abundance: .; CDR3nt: TGTGCCAGCAGTTCCCCGGGAACAGAGACCCAGTACTTC; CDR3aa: CASSSPGTETQYF
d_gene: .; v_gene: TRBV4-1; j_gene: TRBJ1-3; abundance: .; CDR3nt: TGCGCCAGCAGCCCCGAATCGAGAAACACCATATATTTT; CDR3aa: CASSPESRNTIYF
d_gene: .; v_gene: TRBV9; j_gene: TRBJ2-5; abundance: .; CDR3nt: TGTGCCAGCAGCTACAGGTGGGACGGAGAGACCCAATACTTC; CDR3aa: CASSYRWDGETQYF
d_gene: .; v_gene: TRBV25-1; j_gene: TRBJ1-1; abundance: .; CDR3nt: TGTGCCAGCAGTGGGGGCCCTCCTCCCGGGAACACTGAAGCTTTCTTT; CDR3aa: CASSGGPPPGNTEAFF
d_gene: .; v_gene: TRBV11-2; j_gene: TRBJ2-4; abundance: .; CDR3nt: TGTGCCAGCAGCTTAGTCGGGGGTCTTGGAAACATTCAGTACTTC; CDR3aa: CASSLVGGLGNIQYF
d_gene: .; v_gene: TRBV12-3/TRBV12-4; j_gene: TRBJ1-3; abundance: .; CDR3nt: TGTGCCAGCAGCTCCATTGGTTACACCATATATTTT; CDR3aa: CASSSIGYTIYF
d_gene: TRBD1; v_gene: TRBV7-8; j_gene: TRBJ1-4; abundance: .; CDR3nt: TGTGCCAGCAGCTCCGGGACAGGATATAATGAAAAACTGTTTTTT; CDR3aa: CASSSGTGYNEKLFF
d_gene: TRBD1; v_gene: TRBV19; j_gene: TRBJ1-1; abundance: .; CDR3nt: TGTGCCAGTAGTTCCTATGACAGGGAGAGGGAAGCTTTCTTT; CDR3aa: CASSSYDREREAFF
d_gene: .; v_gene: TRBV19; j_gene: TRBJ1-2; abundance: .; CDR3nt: TGTGCCAGTAGCTATGGCCTTGGCTACACCTTC; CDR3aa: CASSYGLGYTF
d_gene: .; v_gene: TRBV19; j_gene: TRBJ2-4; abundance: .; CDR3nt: TGTGCCAGTAGTTCGACCCTGAAAGTTAGAAACATTCAGTACTTC; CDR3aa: CASSSTLKVRNIQYF
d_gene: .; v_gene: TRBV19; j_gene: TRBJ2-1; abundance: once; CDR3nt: TGTGCCAGTAGTTCCCATCGTAGATCGGGCGGGAATGAGCAGTTCTTC; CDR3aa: CASSSHRRSGGNEQFF
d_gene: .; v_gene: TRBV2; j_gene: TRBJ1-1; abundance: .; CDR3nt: TGTGCCAGCAGTGAACGAGGGGCGGAGAACACTGAAGCTTTCTTT; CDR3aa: CASSERGAENTEAFF
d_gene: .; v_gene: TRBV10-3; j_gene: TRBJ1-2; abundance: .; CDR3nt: TGTGCCATCAGTGAGTCGGCCCTAAACTATGGCTACACCTTC; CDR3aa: CAISESALNYGYTF
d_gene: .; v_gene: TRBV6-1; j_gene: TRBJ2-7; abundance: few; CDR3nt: TGTGCCAGCAGTGAGGGACCGACGGCCGAGCAGTACTTC; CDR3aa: CASSEGPTAEQYF
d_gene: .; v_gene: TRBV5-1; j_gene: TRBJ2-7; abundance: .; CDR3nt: TGCGCCAGCAGAGCGACCTACGAGCAGTACTTC; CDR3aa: CASRATYEQYF
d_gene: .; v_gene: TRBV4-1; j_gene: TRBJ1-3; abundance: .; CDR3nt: TGCGCCAGCAGCCAAGGCCAGGGTCTCGCTGGAAACACCATATATTTT; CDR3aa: CASSQGQGLAGNTIYF
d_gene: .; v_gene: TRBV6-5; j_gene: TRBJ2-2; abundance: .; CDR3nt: TGTGCCAGCATCAGGATTCTCACCGGGGAGCTGTTTTTT; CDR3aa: CASIRILTGELFF
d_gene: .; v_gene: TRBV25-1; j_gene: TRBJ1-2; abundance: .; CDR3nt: TGTGCCAGCTCGGGGGGGCCCTTCCCGGGCTACACCTTC; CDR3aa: CASSGGPFPGYTF
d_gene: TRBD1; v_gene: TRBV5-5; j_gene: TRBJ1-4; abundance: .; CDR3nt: TGTGCCAGCAGCCGGACAGGGTGGGAAAAACTGTTTTTT; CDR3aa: CASSRTGWEKLFF
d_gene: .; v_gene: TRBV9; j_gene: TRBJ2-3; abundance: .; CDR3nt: TGTGCCAGCAGCGTGGACGGGGATACGCAGTATTTT; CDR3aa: CASSVDGDTQYF
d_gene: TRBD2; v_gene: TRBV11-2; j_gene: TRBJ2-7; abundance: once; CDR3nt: TGTGCCAGCAGCTTAGCCCCGGGACTAGCGGGGGGGGAGCAGTACTTC; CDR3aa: CASSLAPGLAGGEQYF
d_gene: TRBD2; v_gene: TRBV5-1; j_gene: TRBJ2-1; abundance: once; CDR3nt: TGCGCCAGCAGCCCGGGACTAGCGCCCAACAATGAGCAGTTCTTC; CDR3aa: CASSPGLAPNNEQFF
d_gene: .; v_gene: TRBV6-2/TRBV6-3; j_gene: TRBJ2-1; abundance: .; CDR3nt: TGTGCCAGCAGTTTATCCGGATCGGCCTACAATGAGCAGTTCTTC; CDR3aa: CASSLSGSAYNEQFF
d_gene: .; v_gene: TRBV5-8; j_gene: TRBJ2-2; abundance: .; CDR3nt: TGTGCCAGCAGCCTATGGCATTCTGGAGTCGGGACCGGGGAGCTGTTTTTT; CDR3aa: CASSLWHSGVGTGELFF
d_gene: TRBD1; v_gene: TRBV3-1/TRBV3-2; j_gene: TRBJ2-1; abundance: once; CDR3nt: TGTGCCAGCAGCCAAGAGGGTTCGGGACAGGGACACAATGAGCAGTTCTTC; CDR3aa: CASSQEGSGQGHNEQFF
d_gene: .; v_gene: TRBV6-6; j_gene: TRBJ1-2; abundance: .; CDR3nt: TGTGCCAGCAGGGCTGGTGATGGTAACACCTTC; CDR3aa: CASRAGDGNTF
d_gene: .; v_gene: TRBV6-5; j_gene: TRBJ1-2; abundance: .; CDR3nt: TGTGCCAGCAGTTACTCAGGACAGAACTATGGCTACACCTTC; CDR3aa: CASSYSGQNYGYTF
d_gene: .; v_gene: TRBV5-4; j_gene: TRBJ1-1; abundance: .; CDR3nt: TGTGCCAGCAGCTTCCTTCAGGGTGGGGCCACTGAAGCTTTCTTT; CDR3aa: CASSFLQGGATEAFF
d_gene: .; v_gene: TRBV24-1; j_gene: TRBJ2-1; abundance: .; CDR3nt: TGTGCCACCAGTGATTCCAGGGTCAGTGAGCAGTTCTTC; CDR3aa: CATSDSRVSEQFF
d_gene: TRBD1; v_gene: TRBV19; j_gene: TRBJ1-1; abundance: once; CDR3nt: TGTGCCAGTAGTACAGGGGGCGAAGCTTTCTTT; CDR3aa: CASSTGGEAFF
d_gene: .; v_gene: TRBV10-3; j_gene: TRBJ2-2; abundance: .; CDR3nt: TGTGCCTCACAACCCCGGGGGACCGGGGAGCTGTTTTTT; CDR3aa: CASQPRGTGELFF
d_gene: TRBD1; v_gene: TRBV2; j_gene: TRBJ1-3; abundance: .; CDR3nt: TGTGCCAGCAGTTTCAGGGGGGCCTCTGGAAACACCATATATTTT; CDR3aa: CASSFRGASGNTIYF
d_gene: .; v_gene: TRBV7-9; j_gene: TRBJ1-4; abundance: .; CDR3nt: TGTGCCAGCAGCTTACAGGGGAGGGACGAAAAACTGTTTTTT; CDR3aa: CASSLQGRDEKLFF
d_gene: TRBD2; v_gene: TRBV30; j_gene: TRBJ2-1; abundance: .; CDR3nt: TGTGCCTGGAGTGCCCTCTGGGGCGGGGGGGCCAATGAGCAGTTCTTC; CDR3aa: CAWSALWGGGANEQFF
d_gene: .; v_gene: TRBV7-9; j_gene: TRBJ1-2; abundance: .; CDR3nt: TGTGCCAGCAGTCCGCAGGATGCTGGCTACACCTTC; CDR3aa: CASSPQDAGYTF
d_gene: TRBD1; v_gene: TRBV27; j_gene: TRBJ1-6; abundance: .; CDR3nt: TGTGCCAGCAGTAAACTAGGACAGGGGGCGGGATCACCCCTCCACTTT; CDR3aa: CASSKLGQGAGSPLHF
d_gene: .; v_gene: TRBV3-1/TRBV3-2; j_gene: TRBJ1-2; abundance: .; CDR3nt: TGTGCCAGCAGCCAAGGCAACAGTAAGACCTATGGCTACACCTTC; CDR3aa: CASSQGNSKTYGYTF
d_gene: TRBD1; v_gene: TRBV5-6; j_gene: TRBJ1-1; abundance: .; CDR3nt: TGTGCCAGCAGCCTGAGACAGGGGGCCGGGAACACTGAAGCTTTCTTT; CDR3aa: CASSLRQGAGNTEAFF
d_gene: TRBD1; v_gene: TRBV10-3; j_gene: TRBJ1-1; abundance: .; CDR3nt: TGTGCCATCCAACCGGGACAGGGGATGAACACTGAAGCTTTCTTT; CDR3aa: CAIQPGQGMNTEAFF
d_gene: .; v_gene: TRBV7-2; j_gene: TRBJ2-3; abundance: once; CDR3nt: TGTGCCAGCAGCTCCCGGTCAGGGCCCGATACGCAGTATTTT; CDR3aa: CASSSRSGPDTQYF
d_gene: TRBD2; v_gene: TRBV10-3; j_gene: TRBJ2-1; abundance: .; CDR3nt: TGTGCCATCAGTCGCGGGACTAGCGGCAAAGTAGAGCAGTTCTTC; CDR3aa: CAISRGTSGKVEQFF
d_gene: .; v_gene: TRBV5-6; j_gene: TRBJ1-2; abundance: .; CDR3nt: TGTGCCAGCAGCTCCCGGGGAAACTATGGCTACACCTTC; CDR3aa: CASSSRGNYGYTF
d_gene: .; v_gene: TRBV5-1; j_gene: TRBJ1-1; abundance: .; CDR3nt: TGCGCCAGCGGGGGCGAGGAGTTCACTGAAGCTTTCTTT; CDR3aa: CASGGEEFTEAFF